The TCR beta chain described here comes from a study of T cell responses to AZD1222 COVID-19 vaccine. Whole-study results and caveats: When two AZD1222 doses had been given, Spike-specific TCR breadth and depth rose. Possibly, clonal diversity was underestimated; donors were largely white British and included more females.

Produced via immunoSEQ multiplex PCR; TCRdb's table is partial and in-frame only. Of some 71,000 clones listed, 80% to 90% are singletons. CDR1 and CDR2 from the germline V gene are LNHDA and SQIVND (reference sequence). This CDR3 has 13 residues. Trimming shortened V by 3 bases and J by 7 bases, and 10 bases separated the two germline ends. Worth noting for this clone: What it recognizes is unknown. Other nucleotide sequences in the sample specify the same CDR3.

This sequence joins TRBV19 and TRBJ1-5, with a weak D call TRBD1 (5 bases). This specimen consisted of peripheral blood, obtained 28 days after the second AZD1222 dose. This clonotype was sampled from an adult who received the AZD1222 COVID-19 vaccine. CDR3 in DNA: TGTGCCAGTAGTATTTCTTGGGGGCAGCCCCAGCATTTT. It is translated as CASSISWGQPQHF.